At least ten counts were recorded for the clone carrying this TCR beta chain. V lost 10 bases to trimming and J lost 0 bases, with 10 bases between them. The CDR3 has 13 residues. CDR1 and CDR2 from the germline V gene are MNHNY and SVGAGI (reference sequence). Using unique molecular identifiers, the investigators prepared the TCRbeta library. TCRdb used MiXCR to reprocess the PCR reads, holding one entry per CDR3 protein. Among approximately 250,000 distinct CDR3 sequences, 9.7% were seen once, and the ten largest hold about 4.8%. The data belong to a study of T-cell reconstitution after alpha-beta-depleted transplantation in children.

The V gene is TRBV6-6, the J gene TRBJ1-3; D not certain. Sequencing used PBMCs from the stem cell graft donor, obtained from the stem cell graft. This receptor was taken from a human donor who donated a stem cell graft to a child with SCID. In nucleotides, the CDR3 is TGTGCCACCGAGACGGGCTCTGGAAACACCATATATTTT. Amino acids: CATETGSGNTIYF.